What follows are 24 T cell receptor beta chains derived from one specimen sequenced in a study of shared clonotypes between healthy human individuals. Sequencing was performed with immunoSEQ multiplex PCR; in TCRdb, only in-frame clones are kept and a portion is missing. The sample includes 950,000 to 1,200,000 clones, around 77% of them seen just once. Sequencing was done on a sample of memory CD4+ T cells from PBMCs. Subset denoted: CD45RA-negative fraction. These receptor sequences come from a man between 18 and 35 years old in good health. Some clones in this sample may be carry-over from other donors' samples.

The CDR3: CASSTYRGRGNTEAFF. The CDR3 DNA reads as TGTGCCAGCAGCACCTACCGGGGGCGGGGGAACACTGAAGCTTTCTTT. The V and J genes are TRBV7-9 and TRBJ1-1; TRBD1 is a possible D gene (6 bases). The CDR3 totals 16 residues. V lost 5 bases and J lost 1, with 17 bases in between. Germline CDR1 is SEHNR and CDR2 is FQNEAQ (reference sequence).

This clone was seen more than once but under ten times. The J gene is TRBJ2-5, the V gene TRBV5-1, with 8 bases that match TRBD1. Trimming at V came to 3 bases and at J to 5 bases, leaving 6 bases not matched to a gene. The CDR3 length is 14 residues. CDR1 and CDR2 (germline): SGHRS, YFSETQ. The DNA of the CDR3 is TGCGCCAGCAGCTCCCAGGGGGCTGAGGAGACCCAGTACTTC. Encoded protein: CASSSQGAEETQYF.

Here the CDR3 DNA reads TGTGCCAGCAGTGGATTTGGTAGCAATGCGGGCACAGATACGCAGTATTTT. Protein: CASSGFGSNAGTDTQYF. The J gene is TRBJ2-3, the V gene TRBV2; D gene uncertain. The CDR3 runs 17 residues. V gave up 4 bases and J gave up 1 base, with 18 bases separating them. Germline assignment: CDR1 SNHLY and CDR2 FYNNEI. Full variable domain (rest looked up from reference TRBV2 and TRBJ2-3): EPEVTQTPSHQVTQMGQEVILRCVPISNHLYFYWYRQILGQKVEFLVSFYNNEISEKSEIFDDQFSVERPDGSNFTLKIRSTKLEDSAMYFCASSGFGSNAGTDTQYFGPGTRLTVL.

The chain joins TRBV18 to TRBJ2-3, with TRBD2 matching 9 bases. The CDR3 length is 17 residues. The germline V gene has CDR1 KGHSH and CDR2 LQKENI. J was trimmed by 3 bases and V by 1 base; bases with no gene match: 8. CDR3 nucleotide sequence: TGTGCCAGCTCACCACAATTGCGCGGGAGGGCTACAGATACGCAGTATTTT. Translating it yields CASSPQLRGRATDTQYF.

The gene calls are TRBV28 and TRBJ1-1; TRBD1 might be the D (5 bases). V lost 2 bases and J 0 bases, leaving 13 bases between the germline ends. The CDR3 consists of 16 residues. CDR1 and CDR2 from the germline V gene are MDHEN and SYDVKM. CDR3 sequence (DNA): TGTGCCAGCAGTTTACCCGCCGGGGCCCTGAACACTGAAGCTTTCTTT. Protein sequence: CASSLPAGALNTEAFF.

V usage is TRBV5-4 and J usage is TRBJ2-7; 7 positions match TRBD2. V dropped 1 base and J dropped 2; count of bases not matched to a gene: 6. Germline V gives CDR1 SGHNT, CDR2 YYREEE (reference sequence). CDR3 length: 15 amino acids. The CDR3 loop is CASSLSGGRTYEQYF. DNA for the CDR3: TGTGCCAGCAGCTTGAGCGGCGGGAGAACCTACGAGCAGTACTTC.

Details on this clone: Different DNA sequences within this sample yield the same CDR3. This chain connects TRBV7-9 to TRBJ1-1; weak D call: TRBD1 (5 bases). CDR1 and CDR2 from the germline V gene are SEHNR and FQNEAQ (reference sequence). This CDR3 contains 14 residues. V shed 3 bases and J shed 2 bases, with 10 bases lying between them. CDR3 in amino acids: CASSFSGGNTEAFF. Here the CDR3 DNA reads TGTGCCAGCAGCTTTTCCGGGGGAAACACTGAAGCTTTCTTT. The full variable domain, in which reference TRBV7-9 and TRBJ1-1 provide the parts outside the CDR3, is DTGVSQNPRHKITKRGQNVTFRCDPISEHNRLYWYRQTLGQGPEFLTYFQNEAQLEKSRLLSDRFSAERPKGSFSTLEIQRTEQGDSAMYLCASSFSGGNTEAFFGQGTRLTVV.

V is TRBV6-6 and J is TRBJ2-1, with TRBD2 matching over 9 bases. The V gene end was trimmed by 4 bases and the J gene end by 2 bases; junction bases not matched to a gene: 3. Germline V gene data show CDR1 as MNHNY and CDR2 as SVGAGI (reference sequence). The length of the CDR3 is 15 residues. The CDR3 loop is CASSFSGSTYNEQFF. In DNA, the CDR3 is TGTGCCAGCAGTTTTAGCGGGAGCACCTACAATGAGCAGTTCTTC.

V and J are TRBV6-5 and TRBJ2-1, with D possibly being TRBD1 (5 bases). Trimming stripped 0 bases from V and 3 bases from J, with 12 bases between. This CDR3 contains 16 residues. Germline loops: CDR1 MNHEY, CDR2 SVGAGI. The DNA of the CDR3 is TGTGCCAGCAGTTACTCGGGGCTAGAGAACTACAATGAGCAGTTCTTC. It yields the protein CASSYSGLENYNEQFF.

The gene calls are TRBV6-5 and TRBJ2-7; TRBD2 might be the D (5 bases). Germline V CDR1 and CDR2: MNHEY, SVGAGI. V was clipped by 7 bases and J by 3 bases, with 19 bases between them. CDR3 length: 15 amino acids. CDR3 protein: CASTQRTPRGYEQYF. In nucleotides, the CDR3 is TGTGCCAGCACCCAACGGACCCCCCGGGGCTACGAGCAGTACTTC.

This chain connects TRBV30 to TRBJ1-2; TRBD1 aligns across 8 bases. The V and J ends lost 0 bases and 8 bases, in that order; junction bases with no gene match: 20. The CDR3 is made up of 18 amino acids. CDR1 and CDR2 from the germline V gene are GTSNPN and SVGIG (reference sequence). The CDR3 DNA follows: TGTGCCTGGAGTGTCAGCCCCCGGCGGACAGGGTATTTGGGGGGCTACACCTTC. As protein: CAWSVSPRRTGYLGGYTF.

This clone was found a few times. This sample also contains other DNA sequences that code for the same CDR3. The chain employs TRBV11-1 and TRBJ2-7; D perhaps matches TRBD2 (6 bases). Per the germline V gene, CDR1 is SGHAT and CDR2 is FQDESV (reference sequence). V lost 5 bases to trimming and J lost 0 bases, with 11 bases between them. This CDR3 is 14 amino acids long. CDR3 region: CASSLGGSSYEQYF. DNA of the CDR3: TGTGCCAGCAGCCTCGGGGGTAGCTCCTACGAGCAGTACTTC.

This chain joins TRBV4-1 and TRBJ2-6; D assignment may be TRBD1 or TRBD2 (6 bases each). This CDR3 comprises 22 residues. The germline CDR1 and CDR2 sequences are MGHRA and YSYEKL. V gave up 2 bases and J gave up 3 bases, with 29 bases separating them. The CDR3 DNA sequence: TGCGCCAGCAGCCAACGTGAGTTGGGGGGCAGCGGTGGTCTTCTTGGGGCCAACGTCCTGACTTTC. This translates into CASSQRELGGSGGLLGANVLTF.

The genes are TRBV6-5 and TRBJ2-7; a weak D match, TRBD2 (6 bases). V dropped 4 bases and J dropped 2 bases, with 15 bases sitting between them. The CDR3 has 15 amino acids. Germline-derived CDR1 and CDR2 are MNHEY and SVGAGI. The CDR3 sequence: CASSLSGRIAYEQYF. The CDR3 DNA sequence: TGTGCCAGCAGTTTGTCCGGGAGAATCGCCTACGAGCAGTACTTC.

V and J are TRBV7-8 and TRBJ2-7; TRBD1 or TRBD2 may be the D gene (5 bases each). This CDR3 region has 16 residues. Trimming pared 4 bases from V and 0 bases from J, leaving 16 bases between. Germline V CDR1 and CDR2: SGHVS, FQNEAQ. The CDR3 DNA is TGTGCCAGCAGCTCTCCGGGGCGCAGGAGCTCCTACGAGCAGTACTTC. Encoded protein: CASSSPGRRSSYEQYF.

This rearrangement joins TRBV5-1 to TRBJ1-3, with D hard to call. V was cut by 0 bases and J by 2 bases, with 12 bases left in between. Germline V lookup: CDR1 SGHRS, CDR2 YFSETQ. The CDR3 has 16 amino acids. This CDR3 is CASSLDRPGTGNTIYF. CDR3 DNA sequence: TGCGCCAGCAGCTTGGATCGCCCGGGAACTGGAAACACCATATATTTT.

This chain links TRBV4-1 with TRBJ2-3; D not resolved. Trimming took off 2 bases at V and 5 bases at J, with 14 bases between the two ends. CDR3 size: 15 residues. From germline, CDR1 is MGHRA and CDR2 YSYEKL. The CDR3 nucleotides read TGCGCCAGCAGCCAACGGGCAGGAGTAGTAGATACGCAGTATTTT. Protein product: CASSQRAGVVDTQYF.

The rearrangement uses TRBV5-4 and TRBJ2-5; 7 bases align to TRBD2. CDR3 size: 15 residues. The junction had 6 bases not matched to a gene; V was cut back by 0 bases and J by 4 bases. CDR1 and CDR2 from the germline V gene are SGHNT and YYREEE (reference sequence). CDR3: CASSLGGSKAETQYF. The CDR3 DNA follows: TGTGCCAGCAGCTTGGGCGGGAGTAAGGCAGAGACCCAGTACTTC.

The chain employs TRBV7-9 and TRBJ1-2, with D perhaps TRBD1 (6 bases). This CDR3 has 12 amino acids. The V and J ends lost 1 base and 13 bases respectively, with 13 bases between them. Germline V gives CDR1 SEHNR, CDR2 FQNEAQ (reference sequence). The CDR3 coding sequence is TGTGCCAGCAGCTTAGTTTTCCAGGGGAGCACCTTC. Its protein is CASSLVFQGSTF.

Notes on this clone: This likely stems from a read error, as it lies one base from a far larger clone. This chain joins TRBV13 and TRBJ1-2; 10 bases align to TRBD1. V gave up 3 bases and J gave up 5 bases; unmatched junction bases: 0. The CDR3 runs to 13 residues. CDR1 is PRHDT and CDR2 is FYEKMQ in the germline V gene (reference sequence). The CDR3 DNA follows: TGTGCCAGCAGCTTGGGACAGGGGTATGGCTACACCTTC. It is translated as CASSLGQGYGYTF. The whole variable domain, filled in from reference TRBV13 and TRBJ1-2, reads AAGVIQSPRHLIKEKRETATLKCYPIPRHDTVYWYQQGPGQDPQFLISFYEKMQSDKGSIPDRFSAQQFSDYHSELNMSSLELGDSALYFCASSLGQGYGYTFGSGTRLTVV.

The table lists this clone with a count of one. The chain has TRBV5-1 and TRBJ1-2, with 7 positions matching TRBD1. The CDR3 sequence is 16 residues long. V shed 2 bases, J shed 5 bases, and the junction held 12 bases outside the gene matches. Germline CDR1 and CDR2: SGHRS and YFSETQ. The CDR3 region has the DNA TGCGCCAGCAGCTTTGGCTCGACAGGGTCGGAGTATGGCTACACCTTC. This encodes CASSFGSTGSEYGYTF.

The V and J genes are TRBV29-1 and TRBJ2-3; 10 nucleotides align to TRBD1. V dropped 6 bases and J dropped 1; count of bases not matched to a gene: 7. Germline CDR1 and CDR2: SQVTM and ANQGSEA. The CDR3 has 15 amino acids. The CDR3 region has the DNA TGCAGCGTGACCCGGGACAGGGGCCGCACAGATACGCAGTATTTT. Its translation is CSVTRDRGRTDTQYF.

There are a few counts of this clone. CDR3 in amino acids: CASSLQGVTEAFF. As DNA, the CDR3 is TGTGCCAGCAGCCTACAGGGGGTCACTGAAGCTTTCTTT. The J gene is TRBJ1-1, the V gene TRBV2; 8 bases align to TRBD1. The CDR3 length is 13 residues. Germline V gene data show CDR1 as SNHLY and CDR2 as FYNNEI. Losses at the gene ends were 6 bases for V and 4 bases for J; bases not matched to a gene: 4.

This clone has a single count. Its ends do not fully match the called genes, so a read error is possible. CDR3 in amino acids: CASSQSPAGGCTF. The CDR3 DNA sequence: TGTGCCAGCAGCCAATCCCCCGCGGGGGGCTGCACCTTC. The rearrangement uses TRBV7-3 and TRBJ1-2; D is perhaps TRBD1 (6 bases). CDR3 length: 13 residues. Germline V gene data show CDR1 as SGHTA and CDR2 as FQGTGA.